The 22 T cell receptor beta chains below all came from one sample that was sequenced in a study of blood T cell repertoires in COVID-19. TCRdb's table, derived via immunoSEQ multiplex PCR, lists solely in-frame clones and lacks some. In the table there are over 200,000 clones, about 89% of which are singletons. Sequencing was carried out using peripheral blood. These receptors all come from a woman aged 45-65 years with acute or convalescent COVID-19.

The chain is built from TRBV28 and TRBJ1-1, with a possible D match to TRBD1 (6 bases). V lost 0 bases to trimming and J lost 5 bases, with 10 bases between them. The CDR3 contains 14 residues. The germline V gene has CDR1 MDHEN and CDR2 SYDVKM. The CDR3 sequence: CASSLWGAGTEAFF. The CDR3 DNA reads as TGTGCCAGCAGTTTATGGGGGGCAGGTACTGAAGCTTTCTTT.

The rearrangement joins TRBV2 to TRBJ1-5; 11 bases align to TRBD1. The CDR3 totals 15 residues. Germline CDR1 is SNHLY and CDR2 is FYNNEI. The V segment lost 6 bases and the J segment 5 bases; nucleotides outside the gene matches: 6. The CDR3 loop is CASRDGQGAYQPQHF. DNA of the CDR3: TGTGCCAGCAGGGACGGACAGGGGGCTTATCAGCCCCAGCATTTT.

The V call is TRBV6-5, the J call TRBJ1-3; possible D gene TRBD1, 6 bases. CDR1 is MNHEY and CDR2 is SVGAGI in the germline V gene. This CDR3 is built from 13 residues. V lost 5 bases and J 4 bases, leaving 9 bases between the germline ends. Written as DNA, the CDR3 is TGTGCCAGCAGTACAGGGTCGGGAAACACCATATATTTT. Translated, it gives CASSTGSGNTIYF.

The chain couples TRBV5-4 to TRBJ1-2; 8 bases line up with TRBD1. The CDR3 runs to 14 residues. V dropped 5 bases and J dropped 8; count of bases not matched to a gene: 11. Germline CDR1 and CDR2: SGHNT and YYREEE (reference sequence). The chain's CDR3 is CASRSKAGGEGYTF. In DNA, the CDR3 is TGTGCCAGCAGAAGTAAGGCAGGGGGCGAAGGCTACACCTTC.

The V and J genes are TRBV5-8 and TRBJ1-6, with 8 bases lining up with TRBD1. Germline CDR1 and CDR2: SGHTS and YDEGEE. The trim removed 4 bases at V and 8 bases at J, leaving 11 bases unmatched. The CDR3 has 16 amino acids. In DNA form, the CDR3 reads TGTGCCAGCAGCCCTCGATCAGGGGGCGCTTATTCACCCCTCCACTTT. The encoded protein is CASSPRSGGAYSPLHF.

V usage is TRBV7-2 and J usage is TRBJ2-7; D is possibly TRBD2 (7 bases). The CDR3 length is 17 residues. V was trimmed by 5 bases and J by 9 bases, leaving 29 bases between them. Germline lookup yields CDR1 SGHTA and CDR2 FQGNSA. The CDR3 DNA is TGTGCCAGCAGCGTAGGGGGGGCGGCGGGAGATTCGTCTGGGCAGTACTTC. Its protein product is CASSVGGAAGDSSGQYF.

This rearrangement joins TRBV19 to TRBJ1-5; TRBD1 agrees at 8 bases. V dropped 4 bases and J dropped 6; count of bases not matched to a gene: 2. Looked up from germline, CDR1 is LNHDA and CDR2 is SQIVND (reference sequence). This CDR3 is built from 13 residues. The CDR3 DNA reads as TGTGCCAGTAGTACCAGGGGGCCTCAGCCCCAGCATTTT. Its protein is CASSTRGPQPQHF.

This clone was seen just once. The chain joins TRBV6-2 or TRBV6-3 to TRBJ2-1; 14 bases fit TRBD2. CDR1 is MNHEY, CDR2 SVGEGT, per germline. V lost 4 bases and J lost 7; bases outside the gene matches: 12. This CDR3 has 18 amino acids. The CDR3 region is CASSFLTGTSGSMNEQFF. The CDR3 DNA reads TGTGCCAGCAGTTTCCTAACCGGGACTAGCGGGAGTATGAATGAGCAGTTCTTC.

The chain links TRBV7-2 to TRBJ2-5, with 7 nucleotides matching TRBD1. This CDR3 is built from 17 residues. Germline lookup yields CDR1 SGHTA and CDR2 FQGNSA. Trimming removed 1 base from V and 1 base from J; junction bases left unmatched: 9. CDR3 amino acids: CASSLVPGQTLQETQYF. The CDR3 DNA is TGTGCCAGCAGCTTAGTTCCGGGACAGACACTCCAAGAGACCCAGTACTTC.

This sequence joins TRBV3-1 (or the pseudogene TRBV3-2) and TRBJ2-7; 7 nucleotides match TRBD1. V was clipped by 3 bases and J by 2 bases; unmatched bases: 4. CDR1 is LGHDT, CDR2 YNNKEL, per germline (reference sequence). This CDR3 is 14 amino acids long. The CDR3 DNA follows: TGTGCCAGCAGCCACCTGGGACAGACCTACGAGCAGTACTTC. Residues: CASSHLGQTYEQYF.

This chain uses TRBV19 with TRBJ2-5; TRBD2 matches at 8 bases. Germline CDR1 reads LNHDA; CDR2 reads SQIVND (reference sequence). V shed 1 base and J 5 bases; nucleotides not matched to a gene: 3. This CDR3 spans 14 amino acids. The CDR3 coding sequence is TGTGCCAGTAGTATAGTCGGCGGGAGGGAGACCCAGTACTTC. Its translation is CASSIVGGRETQYF. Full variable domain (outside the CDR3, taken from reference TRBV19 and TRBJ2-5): DGGITQSPKYLFRKEGQNVTLSCEQNLNHDAMYWYRQDPGQGLRLIYYSQIVNDFQKGDIAEGYSVSREKKESFPLTVTSAQKNPTAFYLCASSIVGGRETQYFGPGTRLLVL.

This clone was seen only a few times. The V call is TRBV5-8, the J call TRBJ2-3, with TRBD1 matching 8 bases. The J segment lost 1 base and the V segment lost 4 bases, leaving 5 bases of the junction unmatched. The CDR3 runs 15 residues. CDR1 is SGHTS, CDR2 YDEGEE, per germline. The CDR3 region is CASSGGQGRTDTQYF. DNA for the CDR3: TGTGCCAGCAGCGGCGGACAGGGACGCACAGATACGCAGTATTTT.

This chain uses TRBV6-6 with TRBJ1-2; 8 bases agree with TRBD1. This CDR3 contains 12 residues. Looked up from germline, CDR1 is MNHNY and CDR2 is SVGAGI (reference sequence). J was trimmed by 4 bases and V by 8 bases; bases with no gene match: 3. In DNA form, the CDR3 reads TGTGCCAGCGTTACAGGGGGCTATGGCTACACCTTC. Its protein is CASVTGGYGYTF.

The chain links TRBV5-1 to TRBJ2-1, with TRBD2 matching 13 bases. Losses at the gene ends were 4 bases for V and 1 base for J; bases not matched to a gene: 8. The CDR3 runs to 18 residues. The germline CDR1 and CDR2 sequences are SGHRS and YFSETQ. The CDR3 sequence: CASSRGLAGVWSYNEQFF. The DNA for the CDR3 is TGCGCCAGCAGCAGAGGACTAGCGGGAGTTTGGTCCTACAATGAGCAGTTCTTC.

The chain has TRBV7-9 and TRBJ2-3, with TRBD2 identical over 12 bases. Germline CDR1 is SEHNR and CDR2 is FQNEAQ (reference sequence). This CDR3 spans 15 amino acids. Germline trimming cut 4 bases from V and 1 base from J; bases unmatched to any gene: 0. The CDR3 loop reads CASSWTSGGTDTQYF. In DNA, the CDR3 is TGTGCCAGCAGCTGGACTAGCGGGGGCACAGATACGCAGTATTTT.

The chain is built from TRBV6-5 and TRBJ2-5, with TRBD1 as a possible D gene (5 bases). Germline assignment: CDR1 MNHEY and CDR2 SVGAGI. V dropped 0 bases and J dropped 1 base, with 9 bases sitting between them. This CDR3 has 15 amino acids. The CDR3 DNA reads TGTGCCAGCAGTTACTCTTGGGGCGGCCAAGAGACCCAGTACTTC. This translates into CASSYSWGGQETQYF.

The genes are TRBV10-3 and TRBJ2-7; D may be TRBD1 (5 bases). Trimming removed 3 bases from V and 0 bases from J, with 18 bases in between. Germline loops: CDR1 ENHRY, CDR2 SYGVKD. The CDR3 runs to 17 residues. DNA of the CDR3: TGTGCCATCAGTGACCTTCCCACAGGTTCCATCTCCTACGAGCAGTACTTC. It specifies CAISDLPTGSISYEQYF.

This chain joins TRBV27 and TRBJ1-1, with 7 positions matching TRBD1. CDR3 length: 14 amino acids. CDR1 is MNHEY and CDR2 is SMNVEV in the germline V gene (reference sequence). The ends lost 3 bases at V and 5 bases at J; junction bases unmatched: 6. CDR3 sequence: CASSLTGPWTEAFF. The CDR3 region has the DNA TGTGCCAGCAGTTTGACAGGGCCATGGACTGAAGCTTTCTTT.

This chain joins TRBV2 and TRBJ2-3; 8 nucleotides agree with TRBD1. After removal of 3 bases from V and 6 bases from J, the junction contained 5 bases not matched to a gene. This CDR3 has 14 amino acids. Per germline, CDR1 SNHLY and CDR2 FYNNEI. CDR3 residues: CASSEGQVGDTQYF. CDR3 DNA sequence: TGTGCCAGCAGTGAGGGACAGGTGGGGGATACGCAGTATTTT.

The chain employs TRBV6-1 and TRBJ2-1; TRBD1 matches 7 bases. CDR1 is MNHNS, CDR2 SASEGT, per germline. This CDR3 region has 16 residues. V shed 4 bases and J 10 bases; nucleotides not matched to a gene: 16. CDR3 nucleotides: TGTGCCAGCAGTGTACCGACACGTGGGGTACAGGGGGAGCAGTTCTTC. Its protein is CASSVPTRGVQGEQFF.

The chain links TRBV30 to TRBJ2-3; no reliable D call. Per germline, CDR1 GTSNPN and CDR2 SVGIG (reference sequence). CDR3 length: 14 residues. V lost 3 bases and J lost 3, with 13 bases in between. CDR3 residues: CAWRNYQRTDTQYF. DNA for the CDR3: TGTGCCTGGAGGAACTACCAACGGACAGATACGCAGTATTTT.

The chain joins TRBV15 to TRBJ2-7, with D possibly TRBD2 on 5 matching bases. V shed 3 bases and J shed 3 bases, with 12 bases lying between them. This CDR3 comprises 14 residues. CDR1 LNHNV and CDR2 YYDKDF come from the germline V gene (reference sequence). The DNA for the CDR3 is TGTGCCACCAGCAGGGAAAAGGGAGTCTACGAGCAGTACTTC. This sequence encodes CATSREKGVYEQYF.